This T cell receptor beta chain was retrieved from a study of post-analysis software for immune sequencing data. Unique-molecular-identifier-tagged TCR beta cDNA libraries were used. TCRdb recomputed calls from the PCR reads with MiXCR, one row per CDR3 protein. This repertoire shows more than 450,000 distinct CDR3 sequences, roughly 34% found once; its top ten account for around 6.1%. General study findings and limits: By F measure, samples from a shared preparation batch strongly co-clustered. Patients used several TRBV segments, including TRBV5-6, TRBV5-1 and TRBV20-1, more often than controls.

In regard to this clonotype: Its antigen is currently unknown.

Germline trimming cut 0 bases from V and 8 bases from J; bases unmatched to any gene: 13. The germline gives CDR1 LGHDT, CDR2 YNNKEL (reference sequence). The CDR3 extends over 17 amino acids. This TCR was sampled from a girl aged 2 to 17 with multiple sclerosis. Sequenced sample: blood. V gene TRBV3-1 combines with J gene TRBJ1-2; TRBD1 aligns across 9 bases. CDR3 in DNA: TGTGCCAGCAGCCAAGATGGTCCCGGGACAGGGACTGGGGGCTACACCTTC. Residues: CASSQDGPGTGTGGYTF.